One sample yielded the 4 T cell receptor beta chains listed below, sequenced in a study of blood T cell dynamics during melanoma immunotherapy. Libraries were prepared by immunoSEQ multiplex PCR; TCRdb keeps only in-frame clonotypes and omits some of them. Of roughly 10,000 clones listed, approximately 84% are singletons. Time point indicated: pre-treatment baseline. The source was blood, collected from a patient treated with checkpoint blockade. These receptors were collected from a human donor with melanoma.

This chain links TRBV4-3 with TRBJ2-7; D gene unclear. Between the trimmed V and J ends, which lost 4 bases and 6 bases, there was a span of 13 bases. The CDR3 extends over 13 amino acids. CDR1 and CDR2 from the germline V gene are LGHNA and YSLEER. CDR3 in DNA: TGCGCCAGCAGCCCCGGCCTGGGTACCGAGCAGTACTTC. Encoded protein: CASSPGLGTEQYF.

V gene TRBV11-3 combines with J gene TRBJ1-6; D unresolved. CDR3 size: 14 residues. Trimming took off 6 bases at V and 5 bases at J, with 11 bases between the two ends. Germline assignment: CDR1 SGHNT and CDR2 YENEEA. The CDR3 region has the DNA TGTGCCAGCAGTAAGGGTCGGAATAATTCACCCCTCCACTTT. Translation: CASSKGRNNSPLHF.

This clone was found once. The genes are TRBV11-1 and TRBJ2-5, with D possibly TRBD2 on 7 matching bases. Per germline, CDR1 SGHAT and CDR2 FQDESV (reference sequence). The V gene lost 2 bases and the J gene lost 3 bases, with 16 bases spanning the gap. The CDR3 totals 16 residues. CDR3 nucleotides: TGTGCCAGCAGCTTAAGCGTCGGGGGGCGAGAAGAGACCCAGTACTTC. It is translated as CASSLSVGGREETQYF.

The chain is built from TRBV6-1 and TRBJ2-7; D is undetermined. This CDR3 spans 12 amino acids. V was shortened by 8 bases and J by 3 bases, with 11 bases between the two germline ends. CDR1 and CDR2 (germline): MNHNS, SASEGT. DNA of the CDR3: TGTGCCAGCGCCGACGGATACTACGAGCAGTACTTC. Its translation is CASADGYYEQYF.